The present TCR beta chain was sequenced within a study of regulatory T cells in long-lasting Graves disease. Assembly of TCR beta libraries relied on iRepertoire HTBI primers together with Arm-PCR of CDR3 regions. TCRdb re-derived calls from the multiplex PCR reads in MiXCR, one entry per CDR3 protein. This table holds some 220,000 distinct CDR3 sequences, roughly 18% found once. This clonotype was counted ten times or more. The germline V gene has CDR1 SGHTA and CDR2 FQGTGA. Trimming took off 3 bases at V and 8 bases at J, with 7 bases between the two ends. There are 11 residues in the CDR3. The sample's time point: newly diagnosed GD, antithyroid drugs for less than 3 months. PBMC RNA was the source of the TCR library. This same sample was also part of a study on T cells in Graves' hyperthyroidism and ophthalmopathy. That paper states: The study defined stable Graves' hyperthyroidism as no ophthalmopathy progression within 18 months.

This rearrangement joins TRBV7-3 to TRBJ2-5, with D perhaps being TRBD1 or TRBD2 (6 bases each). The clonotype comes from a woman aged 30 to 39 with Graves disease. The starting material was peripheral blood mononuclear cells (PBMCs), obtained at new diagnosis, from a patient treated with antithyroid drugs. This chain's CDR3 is CASSLGGTQYF. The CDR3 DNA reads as TGTGCCAGCAGCTTGGGGGGCACCCAGTACTTC.